Here is one T cell receptor (beta chain) with its context. Its antigen is still unknown. 13 Jbeta primers and 60 Vbeta primers were used for the PCR. Using immunoSEQ multiplex PCR, the repertoire was profiled, and TCRdb retains in-frame clones only, with some absent. The repertoire holds more than 150,000 clones, 75% to 80% seen once, with about 5.6% in the top ten. This sample was included in a study of cytomegalovirus exposure and HLA in healthy donors. Germline V gene lookup returns CDR1 MGHRA and CDR2 YSYEKL. Trimming stripped 0 bases from V and 7 bases from J, with 18 bases between. This CDR3 comprises 16 residues. Broader study findings: Accurate predictions that matched the HLA-A and HLA-B alleles of most subjects were reportedly made from TCR beta sequences. Sequencing depth across donors, presence/absence analyses assumed, was roughly uniform.

The source is a woman in her twenties or thirties in good health and CMV-seropositive. The J gene is TRBJ1-2, the V gene TRBV4-1; D not resolved. Sequenced: PBMCs. The CDR3, as DNA: TGCGCCAGCAGCCAAGATCCACTCTATTTTTTTCGTGGCTACACCTTC. Amino acid sequence: CASSQDPLYFFRGYTF.